A single T cell receptor (beta chain) is shown here with its context. Its specificity is not known. The sample originates from a study of cytomegalovirus exposure and HLA in healthy donors. Study-level findings and limits: The study had only CMV serostatus as immune exposure information. A later analysis showed HLA-associated TCR beta chains outstripping equally common others in clonal expansion.

The PCR employed 60 Vbeta primers together with 13 Jbeta primers. The table came from immunoSEQ multiplex PCR; TCRdb's copy has only in-frame clones and leaves some out. This sample has a few hundred thousand clones; 75% to 90% occur once, and the top ten carry around 0.33%. The sequence came from a girl aged 2 to 9 in good health and CMV-seronegative. Sequencing was done on a sample of PBMCs.

In DNA form, the CDR3 reads TGTGCCAGCAGCCAGGACAATAGCGGGAGGGCCTCCTACGAGCAGTACTTC. Translation: CASSQDNSGRASYEQYF. This chain connects TRBV4-2 to TRBJ2-7; 11 bases align to TRBD2. The germline V gene encodes CDR1 LGHNA and CDR2 YNFKEQ. V trimming: 3 bases; J trimming: 0 bases; junction bases outside the gene matches: 7. The CDR3 has 17 residues.